These 20 T cell receptor beta chains were sequenced from one sample in a study of beta chain features in type 1 diabetes. Notes on the study in general: People with Type 1 diabetes carried modestly yet significantly shorter TCRB CDR3s in all four CD4+ subsets.

These receptors have no identified antigens. The entirety of the isolated RNA underwent reverse transcription, so expressed TCRB transcripts were sequenced. Some clones are missing from TCRdb's copy, which holds only in-frame ones; the method was immunoSEQ multiplex PCR. Counted here are 250,000 to 300,000 clones, approximately 25% occurring once; the ten biggest clones make up 0.012%. The specimen was naive CD4+ T cells from blood. These TCRs come from a woman under 40 with type 1 diabetes.

This clone was seen a few times. The chain links TRBV28 to TRBJ2-3; 8 bases agree with TRBD2. Germline assignment: CDR1 MDHEN and CDR2 SYDVKM. Unmatched junction bases numbered 9, after V lost 7 bases and J lost 6 bases. This CDR3 has 14 amino acids. DNA of the CDR3: TGTGCCAGCATCTCAAGCGGGAGAGGTGATACGCAGTATTTT. Translated: CASISSGRGDTQYF. The entire variable domain, with the rest obtained from reference TRBV28 and TRBJ2-3, is as follows: DVKVTQSSRYLVKRTGEKVFLECVQDMDHENMFWYRQDPGLGLRLIYFSYDVKMKEKGDIPEGYSVSREKKERFSLILESASTNQTSMYLCASISSGRGDTQYFGPGTRLTVL.

This clone was seen only a few times. The V and J genes are TRBV30 and TRBJ2-7; 9 bases line up with TRBD2. The V segment lost 2 bases and the J segment 5 bases; nucleotides outside the gene matches: 7. Germline V gene sequence: CDR1 GTSNPN, CDR2 SVGIG (reference sequence). This CDR3 is 14 amino acids long. The CDR3 is CAWSFAGGRDEQYF. The DNA for the CDR3 is TGTGCCTGGAGTTTTGCGGGAGGGAGGGACGAGCAGTACTTC.

This clone has a handful of counts. This sequence joins TRBV30 and TRBJ1-2; TRBD1 is a possible D gene (5 bases). Germline V gene sequence: CDR1 GTSNPN, CDR2 SVGIG (reference sequence). The CDR3 runs to 12 residues. Trimming shortened V by 4 bases and J by 6 bases, and 12 bases separated the two germline ends. This chain's CDR3 is CAWTRDLDGYTF. In DNA, the CDR3 is TGTGCCTGGACCCGGGACTTGGATGGCTACACCTTC.

This clone has only a few counts. This rearrangement joins TRBV6-5 to TRBJ1-2; 9 bases fit TRBD1. Germline assignment: CDR1 MNHEY and CDR2 SVGAGI. This CDR3 region has 15 residues. V shed 2 bases and J 5 bases; nucleotides not matched to a gene: 6. Here the CDR3 DNA reads TGTGCCAGCAGTTACACCGGGACAGGGAGGTATGGCTACACCTTC. Translating gives CASSYTGTGRYGYTF.

The V call is TRBV11-3, the J call TRBJ2-7; D perhaps matches TRBD2 (6 bases). Germline V gene lookup returns CDR1 SGHNT and CDR2 YENEEA. CDR3 length equals 13 residues. V lost 3 bases to trimming and J lost 5 bases, with 11 bases between them. The CDR3, as DNA: TGTGCCAGCAGCTTTACCGGGAGCCACGAGCAGTACTTC. It codes for CASSFTGSHEQYF.

This clone was seen more than once but under ten times. The V and J genes are TRBV6-1 and TRBJ2-5; 10 bases agree with TRBD2. The V gene end was trimmed by 4 bases and the J gene end by 3 bases; junction bases not matched to a gene: 2. This CDR3 is built from 14 residues. Germline values: CDR1 MNHNS, CDR2 SASEGT. The CDR3 loop is CASSALAGEETQYF. Written as DNA, the CDR3 is TGTGCCAGCAGTGCCCTAGCGGGAGAAGAGACCCAGTACTTC.

The chain combines TRBV4-1 with TRBJ1-2, with a tentative D call TRBD1 (6 bases). The CDR3 is 14 residues long. CDR1 and CDR2 from the germline V gene are MGHRA and YSYEKL. The V and J ends lost 4 bases and 2 bases respectively, with 11 bases between them. For the CDR3, the DNA is TGCGCCAGCAGCCGGTTCACAGGGAACTATGGCTACACCTTC. Amino acid sequence: CASSRFTGNYGYTF.

The chain carries TRBV19 and TRBJ1-3, with D maybe TRBD1 (6 bases). Germline V lookup: CDR1 LNHDA, CDR2 SQIVND (reference sequence). CDR3 length equals 14 residues. V dropped 7 bases and J dropped 2 bases, with 12 bases sitting between them. CDR3 loop: CASIAGEPGNTIYF. CDR3 sequence (DNA): TGTGCCAGTATCGCAGGGGAGCCTGGAAACACCATATATTTT.

V usage is TRBV9 and J usage is TRBJ2-1; TRBD2 matches 12 bases. Per the germline V gene, CDR1 is SGDLS and CDR2 is YYNGEE. The ends lost 4 bases at V and 8 bases at J; junction bases unmatched: 4. The CDR3 extends over 14 amino acids. Here the CDR3 reads CASSPSGRVYEQFF. Written as DNA, the CDR3 is TGTGCCAGCAGCCCTAGCGGGAGGGTCTATGAGCAGTTCTTC.

The gene calls are TRBV16 and TRBJ2-1, with D maybe TRBD2 (6 bases). Deletions cut 2 bases from V and 6 bases from J, with 8 bases between. Germline CDR1 reads KGHSY; CDR2 reads FQNENV. This CDR3 has 13 residues. In DNA form, the CDR3 reads TGTGCCAGCAGCCAAGGAGGGGTCAATGAGCAGTTCTTC. It specifies CASSQGGVNEQFF.

This clone was counted between two and nine times. V gene TRBV4-1 combines with J gene TRBJ2-3; D is undetermined. This CDR3 region has 13 residues. Germline loops: CDR1 MGHRA, CDR2 YSYEKL. The V end lost 0 bases, the J end lost 9 bases, and 10 bases lay between the germline ends. The CDR3 DNA reads as TGCGCCAGCAGCCAAGATCGCGGTTGGACGCAGTATTTT. It specifies CASSQDRGWTQYF.

This clone appeared a few times. The chain joins TRBV18 to TRBJ2-7; D gene ambiguous. The CDR3 is made up of 15 amino acids. The V gene's germline CDR1 is KGHSH and CDR2 LQKENI. The ends were cut back, 3 bases at V and 1 base at J, with 13 bases in the middle. The CDR3 DNA follows: TGTGCCAGCTCACCTATGGCAGATTTATCCTACGAGCAGTACTTC. Amino acid sequence: CASSPMADLSYEQYF.

This clone was seen more than once but under ten times. V usage is TRBV7-9 and J usage is TRBJ2-1; 10 nucleotides align to TRBD2. This CDR3 has 16 residues. The germline V gene has CDR1 SEHNR and CDR2 FQNEAQ (reference sequence). The junction had 9 bases not matched to a gene; V was cut back by 5 bases and J by 5 bases. DNA of the CDR3: TGTGCCAGCAGCCGATCGGGACTAGCGCAAGACAATGAGCAGTTCTTC. Protein: CASSRSGLAQDNEQFF.

The chain joins TRBV7-9 to TRBJ1-2, with 7 bases matching TRBD1. From germline, CDR1 is SEHNR and CDR2 FQNEAQ (reference sequence). There are 14 residues in the CDR3. With 6 bases clipped from V and 6 bases from J, the junction kept 10 bases outside the gene matches. CDR3 sequence (DNA): TGTGCCAGCAGACGAAGACAGGGCGAGGATGGCTACACCTTC. It yields the protein CASRRRQGEDGYTF.

The rearrangement joins TRBV27 to TRBJ2-2; TRBD2 agrees at 8 bases. Per germline, CDR1 MNHEY and CDR2 SMNVEV (reference sequence). The trim removed 5 bases at V and 8 bases at J, leaving 7 bases unmatched. This CDR3 is built from 14 residues. CDR3 sequence reads: CASSTGGAGGELFF. The CDR3 coding sequence is TGTGCCAGCAGTACGGGAGGGGCAGGGGGGGAGCTGTTTTTT.

This clone was detected a few times. The rearrangement uses TRBV21-1 and TRBJ2-7; TRBD1 is the table's D call, not checked against the DNA. TRBV21-1 represents a pseudogene. The CDR3 has 16 amino acids. The CDR3 loop reads CASSARTGKSSYEQYF. The CDR3, as DNA: TGTGCCAGCAGCGCGAGGACAGGAAAAAGCTCCTACGAGCAGTACTTC.

This chain connects TRBV30 to TRBJ2-1; 7 bases fit TRBD2. Germline V lookup: CDR1 GTSNPN, CDR2 SVGIG (reference sequence). V lost 4 bases to trimming and J lost 0 bases; unmatched junction nucleotides: 9. This CDR3 contains 16 residues. The CDR3 nucleotides read TGTGCCTGGACCCGACGCGCTAGCGGCTCCTACAATGAGCAGTTCTTC. Protein sequence: CAWTRRASGSYNEQFF. Variable domain in full (rest from reference TRBV30 and TRBJ2-1): SQTIHQWPATLVQPVGSPLSLECTVEGTSNPNLYWYRQAAGRGLQLLFYSVGIGQISSEVPQNLSASRPQDRQFILSSKKLLLSDSGFYLCAWTRRASGSYNEQFFGPGTRLTVL.

The chain uses TRBV11-1 and TRBJ1-1, with D possibly being TRBD1 (6 bases). The CDR3 is 16 residues long. Germline V gene data show CDR1 as SGHAT and CDR2 as FQDESV (reference sequence). The V end lost 6 bases, the J end lost 1 base, and 18 bases lay between the germline ends. CDR3 coding DNA: TGTGCCAGCAGAAACCATCCAGACAGGCGGAACACTGAAGCTTTCTTT. Its protein is CASRNHPDRRNTEAFF.

This clone was seen a handful of times. The chain combines TRBV4-1 with TRBJ2-5; 9 bases align to TRBD1. The CDR3 has 15 residues. Germline V gives CDR1 MGHRA, CDR2 YSYEKL. V was clipped by 5 bases and J by 2 bases; unmatched bases: 6. As DNA, the CDR3 is TGCGCCAGCAGCACTCCGGGACAGGGACAAGAGACCCAGTACTTC. Translated: CASSTPGQGQETQYF.

The V and J genes are TRBV5-1 and TRBJ1-2; 10 nucleotides line up with TRBD1. V gave up 1 base and J gave up 6 bases; unmatched junction bases: 3. CDR3 size: 14 residues. The germline CDR1 and CDR2 sequences are SGHRS and YFSETQ. The CDR3 loop is CASSLFGQGDGYTF. Written as DNA, the CDR3 is TGCGCCAGCAGCTTGTTCGGACAGGGGGATGGCTACACCTTC. Together with reference TRBV5-1 and TRBJ1-2, the CDR3 gives the full variable domain: KAGVTQTPRYLIKTRGQQVTLSCSPISGHRSVSWYQQTPGQGLQFLFEYFSETQRNKGNFPGRFSGRQFSNSRSEMNVSTLELGDSALYLCASSLFGQGDGYTFGSGTRLTVV.